Listed below are T cell receptor beta chains from one sample, sequenced in a study of T cells in Graves' hyperthyroidism and ophthalmopathy. TCRdb re-analysed the multiplex PCR reads in MiXCR, keeping a single row per CDR3 protein. The table has 300,000 to 500,000 distinct CDR3 sequences, around 15% seen once; the top ten hold around 28%. Sequenced material: blood. The receptor set was obtained from a man between 45 and 60 years old with Graves' ophthalmopathy. Each CDR3 is given with its conserved first and last residue. D genes are given only for firm matches. Size values are once, few and many counts, or a class for expanded clones, and some rows have none.

CDR3 DNA,CDR3 protein,clone size,V gene,J gene,D gene,CDR3 length
TGCAGTGCTAGAGGACTAGCGGACTCACAAGAGACCCAGTACTTC,CSARGLADSQETQYF,many,TRBV20-1,TRBJ2-5,TRBD2,15
TGTGCCAGCAGTGAAAGGCTAGCGGGAGTATCCGAGACCCAGTACTTC,CASSERLAGVSETQYF,many,TRBV2,TRBJ2-5,TRBD2,16
TGTGCCAGCAGTTATGTGGGTGAGGGGTACAATGAGCAGTTCTTC,CASSYVGEGYNEQFF,-,TRBV6-1,TRBJ2-1,-,15
TGTGCCAGCAGTGGTTTAGTGGCCGTCAATTCACCCCTCCACTTT,CASSGLVAVNSPLHF,many,TRBV2,TRBJ1-6,-,15
TGTGCCAGCAGCTTGGCCCCCGGGGCCACAGATACGCAGTATTTT,CASSLAPGATDTQYF,few,TRBV5-4,TRBJ2-3,-,15
TGCAGCGTCCTCAGTCGTTATGGCTACACCTTC,CSVLSRYGYTF,-,TRBV29-1,TRBJ1-2,-,11
TGTGCCAGCAGCTTGGTCGGGGCGAGCTCCTACAATGAGCAGTTCTTC,CASSLVGASSYNEQFF,few,TRBV5-8,TRBJ2-1,-,16
TGCAGCGTTGGTGTGGGATTTTTTGAGCAGTACTTC,CSVGVGFFEQYF,few,TRBV29-1,TRBJ2-7,-,12
TGTGCCAGCTCGAACGAGGGCATGAACACTGAAGCTTTCTTT,CASSNEGMNTEAFF,many,TRBV18,TRBJ1-1,-,14
TGTGCCAGCAGCCCCGGGGCTAGCGGGAGGCCGGGGGAGACCCAGTACTTC,CASSPGASGRPGETQYF,-,TRBV9,TRBJ2-5,TRBD2,17
TGCAGTGCTAGAGATCCAGGGGGCGGGTTGTCAAGTACTGGGGCCAACGTCCTGACTTTC,CSARDPGGGLSSTGANVLTF,-,TRBV20-1,TRBJ2-6,TRBD1,20
TGCCCCAGCAGTGATCGAGCGGGACCGAAATCCTACAATGAGCAGTTCTTC,CPSSDRAGPKSYNEQFF,-,TRBV10-1,TRBJ2-1,TRBD2,17
TGTGCCAGCAGAACCGGGACAGGGGTCCTAGAGACCCAGTACTTC,CASRTGTGVLETQYF,-,TRBV6-1,TRBJ2-5,TRBD1,15
TGCAGTGCTAGAGATTTCAGACAGGGCTCAACTAATGAAAAACTGTTTTTT,CSARDFRQGSTNEKLFF,-,TRBV20-1,TRBJ1-4,TRBD1,17
TGTGCCAGCAGCCCGGACAGGGGCTGGTACGAGCAGTACTTC,CASSPDRGWYEQYF,-,TRBV9,TRBJ2-7,TRBD1,14
TGTGCCACCAGCAGGGGGTCGAACACTGAAGCTTTCTTT,CATSRGSNTEAFF,-,TRBV15,TRBJ1-1,-,13
TGCGCCAGCACAACGGGAGATTCGAGGGAGCAGTACTTC,CASTTGDSREQYF,many,TRBV5-1,TRBJ2-7,-,13
TGCAGCGGAGCAGCGGGGGGATATGAGCAGTTCTTC,CSGAAGGYEQFF,few,TRBV29-1,TRBJ2-1,TRBD2,12
TGCAGTGCTTACAGGGGGAAGGATACGCAGTATTTT,CSAYRGKDTQYF,many,TRBV20-1,TRBJ2-3,TRBD1,12
TGCAGTGCTCGAATGAACACTGAAGCTTTCTTT,CSARMNTEAFF,many,TRBV20-1,TRBJ1-1,-,11
TGTGCCAGCAGTTGGGACAGGGGGCGAGGCGGGGAGCTGTTTTTT,CASSWDRGRGGELFF,-,TRBV2,TRBJ2-2,TRBD1,15
TGTGCCAGCAGTTACTCAAGGCACAACTATGGCTACACCTTC,CASSYSRHNYGYTF,few,TRBV6-5,TRBJ1-2,-,14
TGTGCCAGCAAACCGGCTACCCGGGAGCTCGTCTCCTACAATGAGCAGTTCTTC,CASKPATRELVSYNEQFF,few,TRBV7-9,TRBJ2-1,-,18
TGTGCCAGCAGCAACAACAGGGACTCCTACGAGCAGTACTTC,CASSNNRDSYEQYF,many,TRBV7-2,TRBJ2-7,-,14
TGCAGCGTTGAGGGACAGGGGGCTTCTGGGGCCAACGTCCTGACTTTC,CSVEGQGASGANVLTF,-,TRBV29-1,TRBJ2-6,TRBD1,16
TGCAGTGCTAGTCGTCGTAGCTCCTACAATGAGCAGTTCTTC,CSASRRSSYNEQFF,many,TRBV20-1,TRBJ2-1,-,14
TGTGCCAGCAGCCCTCAATCCGGGGCCAACGTCCTGACTTTC,CASSPQSGANVLTF,few,TRBV6-1,TRBJ2-6,-,14
TGTGCCAGCAGTTATCTGACAGGGATGGAGACCCAGTACTTC,CASSYLTGMETQYF,many,TRBV6-1,TRBJ2-5,TRBD1,14
TGTGCCAGCACGGTCTCGCGGGGGCCACTAACTATCTCTAACTATGGCTACACCTTC,CASTVSRGPLTISNYGYTF,many,TRBV12-3/TRBV12-4,TRBJ1-2,-,19
TGTGCCATCAGTAGTTCAATAGGGACAGAATTCAATCGGCCCCAGCATTTT,CAISSSIGTEFNRPQHF,few,TRBV10-3,TRBJ1-5,TRBD1,17
TGCAGCGTAGGAGAAAACATTCAGTACTTC,CSVGENIQYF,-,TRBV29-1,TRBJ2-4,-,10
TGTGCCAGCAGCTTAGGGGGGGGCGCCTCCTACGAGCAGTACTTC,CASSLGGGASYEQYF,many,TRBV7-6,TRBJ2-7,-,15
TGTGCCAGCAGTTTAGGCGGGTGGGGGGGATTCTACAATGAGCAGTTCTTC,CASSLGGWGGFYNEQFF,-,TRBV27,TRBJ2-1,TRBD2,17
TGTGCCAGCAGGTGGGGACTAGCGGACCATGAGCAGTTCTTC,CASRWGLADHEQFF,few,TRBV6-2/TRBV6-3,TRBJ2-1,TRBD2,14
TGCAGCGTTGAGCGAACGGGGGCGCGAGGAAACACCATATATTTT,CSVERTGARGNTIYF,-,TRBV29-1,TRBJ1-3,-,15